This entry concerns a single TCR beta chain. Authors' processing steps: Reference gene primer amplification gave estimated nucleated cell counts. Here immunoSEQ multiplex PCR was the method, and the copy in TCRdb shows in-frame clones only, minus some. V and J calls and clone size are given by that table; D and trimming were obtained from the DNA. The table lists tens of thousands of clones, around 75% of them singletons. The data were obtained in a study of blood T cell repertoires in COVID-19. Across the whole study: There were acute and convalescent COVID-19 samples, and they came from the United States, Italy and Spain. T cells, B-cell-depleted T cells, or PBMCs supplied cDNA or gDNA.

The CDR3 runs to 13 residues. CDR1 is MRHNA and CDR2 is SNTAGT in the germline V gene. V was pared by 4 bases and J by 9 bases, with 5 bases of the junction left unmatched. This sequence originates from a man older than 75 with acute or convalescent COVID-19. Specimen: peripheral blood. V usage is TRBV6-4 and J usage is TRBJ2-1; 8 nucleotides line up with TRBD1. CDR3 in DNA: TGTGCCAGCAGTGCAAAACAGGGGGGTGAGCAGTTCTTC. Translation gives CASSAKQGGEQFF.